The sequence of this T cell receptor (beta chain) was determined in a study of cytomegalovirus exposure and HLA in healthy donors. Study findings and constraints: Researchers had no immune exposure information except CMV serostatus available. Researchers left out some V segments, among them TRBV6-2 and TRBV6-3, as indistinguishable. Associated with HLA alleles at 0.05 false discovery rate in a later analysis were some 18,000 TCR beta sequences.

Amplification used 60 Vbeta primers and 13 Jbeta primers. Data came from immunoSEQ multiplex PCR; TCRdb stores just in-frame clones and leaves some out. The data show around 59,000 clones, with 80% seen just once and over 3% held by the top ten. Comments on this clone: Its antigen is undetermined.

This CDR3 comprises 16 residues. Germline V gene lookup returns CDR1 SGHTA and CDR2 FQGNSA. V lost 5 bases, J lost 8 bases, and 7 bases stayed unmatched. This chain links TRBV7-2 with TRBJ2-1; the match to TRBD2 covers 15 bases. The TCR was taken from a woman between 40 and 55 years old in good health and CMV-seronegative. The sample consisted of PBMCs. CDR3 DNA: TGTGCCAGCAGCCCAGAAGGGACTAGCGGGAGGCATGAGCAGTTCTTC. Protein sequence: CASSPEGTSGRHEQFF.